The 21 T cell receptor beta chains below were found in one sample sequenced in a study of radiation and T cells in renal cell carcinoma. Assay used: immunoSEQ multiplex PCR; TCRdb lists only in-frame clones, some missing. This table has roughly 53,000 clones, 83% appearing once. Time point defined: baseline pretreatment blood. The treatment denotes: 15 Gy SBRT to primary tumor, nephrectomy 4 weeks later. The input for sequencing was blood, taken from a patient whose treatment included radiotherapy and nephrectomy. The receptors were gathered from a woman between 70 and 85 years old with renal cell carcinoma.

The chain has TRBV9 and TRBJ2-3; D possibly corresponds to TRBD2 (6 bases). CDR3 length: 15 amino acids. V lost 7 bases to trimming and J lost 0 bases, with 15 bases between them. Germline V lookup: CDR1 SGDLS, CDR2 YYNGEE. The CDR3 DNA sequence: TGTGCCAGCGGCTCGGGGGAGACTAGCACAGATACGCAGTATTTT. Its translation is CASGSGETSTDTQYF.

The rearrangement uses TRBV11-2 and TRBJ2-3, with D possibly being TRBD1 or TRBD2 (5 bases each). This CDR3 is 17 amino acids long. V was clipped by 0 bases and J by 4 bases, with 17 bases between them. CDR1 and CDR2 (germline): SGHAT, FQNNGV. The CDR3 loop is CASSLDSSRDGADTQYF. Here the CDR3 DNA reads TGTGCCAGCAGCTTAGACAGTTCTCGGGACGGGGCAGATACGCAGTATTTT.

The V and J genes are TRBV6-5 and TRBJ1-2; unclear D gene. Trimming took off 7 bases at V and 6 bases at J, with 18 bases between the two ends. Germline CDR1 is MNHEY and CDR2 is SVGAGI. The CDR3 is 14 amino acids. CDR3 amino acids: CASKAATGWDGYTF. The CDR3, as DNA: TGTGCCAGCAAAGCGGCAACGGGGTGGGATGGCTACACCTTC.

The chain joins TRBV5-1 to TRBJ1-2, with D perhaps matching TRBD1 (5 bases). The CDR3 totals 14 residues. Trimming removed 1 base at V and 0 bases at J, with 7 bases between. Germline values: CDR1 SGHRS, CDR2 YFSETQ. CDR3 amino acids: CASSLTGANYGYTF. The CDR3 DNA is TGCGCCAGCAGCTTGACAGGAGCTAACTATGGCTACACCTTC. Using reference TRBV5-1 and TRBJ1-2 for the parts outside the CDR3, the full variable domain is KAGVTQTPRYLIKTRGQQVTLSCSPISGHRSVSWYQQTPGQGLQFLFEYFSETQRNKGNFPGRFSGRQFSNSRSEMNVSTLELGDSALYLCASSLTGANYGYTFGSGTRLTVV.

The V and J genes are TRBV5-1 and TRBJ2-2, with 11 bases aligning to TRBD2. This CDR3 has 15 residues. Germline-derived CDR1 and CDR2 are SGHRS and YFSETQ. J was trimmed by 1 base and V by 4 bases; bases with no gene match: 0. In nucleotides, the CDR3 is TGCGCCAGCAGCACTAGCGGGGGGAACACCGGGGAGCTGTTTTTT. This translates into CASSTSGGNTGELFF.

This chain joins TRBV6-1 and TRBJ2-5; D is undetermined. The CDR3 has 14 amino acids. The germline CDR1 and CDR2 sequences are MNHNS and SASEGT. V was clipped by 3 bases and J by 2 bases, with 10 bases between them. The CDR3 here is CASSERLGQETQYF. CDR3 DNA sequence: TGTGCCAGCAGTGAGCGACTGGGACAAGAGACCCAGTACTTC.

The rearrangement uses TRBV4-1 and TRBJ2-5, with 11 bases fitting TRBD2. V was pared by 3 bases and J by 4 bases, with 16 bases of the junction left unmatched. Germline values: CDR1 MGHRA, CDR2 YSYEKL. CDR3 length: 19 residues. The CDR3 reads CASSHVSGTSGRLRETQYF. CDR3 coding DNA: TGCGCCAGCAGCCACGTCTCCGGGACTAGCGGTAGACTAAGAGAGACCCAGTACTTC.

The rearrangement links TRBV5-5 to TRBJ2-3, with TRBD2 as a possible D gene (5 bases). The germline CDR1 and CDR2 sequences are SGHKS and YYEKEE (reference sequence). This CDR3 spans 14 amino acids. Trimming removed 4 bases from V and 1 base from J, with 10 bases in between. In DNA, the CDR3 is TGTGCCAGCAGCGACACTAGGGGCACAGATACGCAGTATTTT. Its protein is CASSDTRGTDTQYF.

The rearrangement joins TRBV18 to TRBJ2-7, with D unclear. Trimming took off 3 bases at V and 2 bases at J, with 23 bases between the two ends. The CDR3 contains 18 residues. Germline V gives CDR1 KGHSH, CDR2 LQKENI. The CDR3 nucleotides are TGTGCCAGCTCACCCCAGGCGGCCTCGTGGGGAATTACCTACGAGCAGTACTTC. Protein sequence: CASSPQAASWGITYEQYF.

This clone occurred a few times. This chain uses TRBV5-4 with TRBJ2-7; D is ambiguous. V dropped 3 bases and J dropped 5 bases, with 6 bases sitting between them. CDR1 and CDR2 (germline): SGHNT, YYREEE (reference sequence). The CDR3 loop spans 11 amino acids. CDR3 sequence: CASSWGDEQYF. The CDR3 bases are TGTGCCAGCAGCTGGGGTGACGAGCAGTACTTC.

The V gene is TRBV6-5, the J gene TRBJ2-1, with 8 bases lining up with TRBD1. This CDR3 has 14 residues. Germline V gives CDR1 MNHEY, CDR2 SVGAGI. The J segment lost 5 bases and the V segment lost 4 bases, leaving 4 bases of the junction unmatched. The CDR3 protein is CASSSGGHDNEQFF. Here the CDR3 DNA reads TGTGCCAGCAGTTCAGGGGGCCATGACAATGAGCAGTTCTTC.

The chain is built from TRBV28 and TRBJ2-2, with D maybe TRBD1 (6 bases). Per the germline V gene, CDR1 is MDHEN and CDR2 is SYDVKM. Trimming pared 4 bases from V and 0 bases from J, leaving 9 bases between. The CDR3 consists of 15 residues. The CDR3: CASSSGATNTGELFF. The CDR3, as DNA: TGTGCCAGCAGTTCAGGGGCAACGAACACCGGGGAGCTGTTTTTT.

The V call is TRBV19, the J call TRBJ2-5; D is ambiguous. CDR1 is LNHDA, CDR2 SQIVND, per germline (reference sequence). This CDR3 has 16 residues. Trimming cost V 9 bases and J 5 bases, with 25 bases left between them. CDR3 protein: CARYGPSGGFGETQYF. As DNA, the CDR3 is TGTGCCAGATATGGCCCCTCTGGCGGCTTTGGGGAGACCCAGTACTTC.

There are a few counts of this clone. The chain has TRBV12-5 and TRBJ1-2, with 8 bases that match TRBD1. CDR1 is LGHNT and CDR2 is FRNRAP in the germline V gene. Unmatched junction bases numbered 6, after V lost 7 bases and J lost 5 bases. The CDR3 is made up of 13 amino acids. The CDR3 DNA sequence: TGTGCTAGTGCCAGGACAGGGAGTTATGGCTACACCTTC. This gives the protein CASARTGSYGYTF. Looking up the rest from reference TRBV12-5 and TRBJ1-2 gives the full variable domain: DARVTQTPRHKVTEMGQEVTMRCQPILGHNTVFWYRQTMMQGLELLAYFRNRAPLDDSGMPKDRFSAEMPDATLATLKIQPSEPRDSAVYFCASARTGSYGYTFGSGTRLTVV.

This clone is a singleton in its sample. V usage is TRBV11-3 and J usage is TRBJ2-5; 13 bases line up with TRBD2. The V gene's germline CDR1 is SGHNT and CDR2 YENEEA. The CDR3 spans 15 residues. V trimming: 5 bases; J trimming: 5 bases; junction bases outside the gene matches: 5. The CDR3 nucleotides are TGTGCCAGCAGCCCCGGGACTAGCGGGACGGAGACCCAGTACTTC. Translating gives CASSPGTSGTETQYF.

DNA for the CDR3: TGCAGCGTTGAACTCGCGTTTTCCTACGAGCAGTACTTC. This sequence encodes CSVELAFSYEQYF. This chain joins TRBV29-1 and TRBJ2-7; D uncertain. There are 13 residues in the CDR3. Trimming pared 2 bases from V and 1 base from J, leaving 9 bases between. Per the germline V gene, CDR1 is SQVTM and CDR2 is ANQGSEA.

The J gene is TRBJ2-7, the V gene TRBV6-5; 7 nucleotides match TRBD1. V lost 4 bases to trimming and J lost 7 bases; unmatched junction nucleotides: 4. The CDR3 spans 12 residues. CDR1 and CDR2 (germline): MNHEY, SVGAGI. Written as DNA, the CDR3 is TGTGCCAGCAGTTTTCACAGGGGAGAGCAGTACTTC. Translation gives CASSFHRGEQYF.

The chain carries TRBV4-1 and TRBJ1-1, with TRBD1 as a possible D gene (5 bases). Germline CDR1 MGHRA, CDR2 YSYEKL. The CDR3 loop spans 15 amino acids. V was pared by 0 bases and J by 5 bases, with 13 bases between. The CDR3 region has the DNA TGCGCCAGCAGCCAAGATAGGAGGGGAGGTACTGAAGCTTTCTTT. Its translation is CASSQDRRGGTEAFF.

There are a few counts of this clone. The chain combines TRBV6-5 with TRBJ1-6; 7 bases align to TRBD1. CDR1 and CDR2 (germline): MNHEY, SVGAGI. J was trimmed by 9 bases and V by 6 bases; bases with no gene match: 2. The CDR3 runs to 12 residues. CDR3 DNA: TGTGCCAGCAGGACAGGGAGTTCACCCCTCCACTTT. Translating gives CASRTGSSPLHF.

The V and J genes are TRBV6-1 and TRBJ1-5; perhaps TRBD1 as D (5 bases). Per the germline V gene, CDR1 is MNHNS and CDR2 is SASEGT. Trimming shortened V by 3 bases and J by 9 bases, and 12 bases separated the two germline ends. The CDR3 has 13 residues. CDR3 sequence (DNA): TGTGCCAGCAGTGATGGGGGACTCCGGCCCCAGCATTTT. This sequence encodes CASSDGGLRPQHF.

This chain uses TRBV6-6 with TRBJ2-5, with D hard to call. The CDR3 totals 13 residues. Trimming took 4 bases from V and 3 from J, leaving 9 bases between them. Germline loops: CDR1 MNHNY, CDR2 SVGAGI (reference sequence). The CDR3 DNA reads as TGTGCCAGCAGTTCTAACACGGAAGAGACCCAGTACTTC. Protein: CASSSNTEETQYF.